This T cell receptor (beta chain) was sequenced during a study of T cell changes during pregnancy in multiple sclerosis. The assay was immunoSEQ multiplex PCR, and TCRdb's table has in-frame clones only and misses some. The sample consists of tens of thousands of clones, roughly 93% of them appearing once. The germline gives CDR1 ENHRY, CDR2 SYGVKD. The CDR3 contains 12 residues. V lost 6 bases, J lost 4 bases, and 2 bases stayed unmatched. The TCR originated in a female donor with multiple sclerosis, enrolled in a pregnancy study. V and J are TRBV10-3 and TRBJ1-1; 7 bases line up with TRBD1. This material consisted of CD4+ T cells from peripheral blood mononuclear cells, taken before pregnancy. The CDR3, as DNA: TGTGCCATCAGCGACAGGGCCACTGAAGCTTTCTTT. This encodes CAISDRATEAFF.